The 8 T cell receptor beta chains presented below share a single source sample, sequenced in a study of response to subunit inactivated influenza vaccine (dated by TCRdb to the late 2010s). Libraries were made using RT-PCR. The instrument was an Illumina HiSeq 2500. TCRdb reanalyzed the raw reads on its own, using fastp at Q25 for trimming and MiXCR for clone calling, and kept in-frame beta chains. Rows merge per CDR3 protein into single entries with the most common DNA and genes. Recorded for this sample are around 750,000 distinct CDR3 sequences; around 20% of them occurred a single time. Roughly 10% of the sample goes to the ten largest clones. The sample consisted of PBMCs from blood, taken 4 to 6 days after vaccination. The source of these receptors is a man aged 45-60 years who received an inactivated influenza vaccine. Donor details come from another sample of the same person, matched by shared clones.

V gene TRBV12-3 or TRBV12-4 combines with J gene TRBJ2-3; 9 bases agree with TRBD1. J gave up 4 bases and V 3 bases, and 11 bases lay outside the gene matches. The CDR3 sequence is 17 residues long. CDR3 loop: CASSFATATGGPDTQYF. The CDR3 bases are TGTGCCAGCAGTTTCGCGACCGCGACAGGGGGGCCAGATACGCAGTATTTT.

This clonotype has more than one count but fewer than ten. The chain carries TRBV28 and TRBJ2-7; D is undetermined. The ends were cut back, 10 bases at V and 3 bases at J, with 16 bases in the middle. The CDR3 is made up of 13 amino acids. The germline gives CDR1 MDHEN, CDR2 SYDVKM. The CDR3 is CATETSTIYEQYF. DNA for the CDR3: TGTGCCACTGAAACTTCCACCATCTACGAGCAGTACTTC.

CDR3 nucleotides: TGCAGTGCCCCTCTAATCTACGAGCAGTACTTC. Translation: CSAPLIYEQYF. The chain couples TRBV20-1 to TRBJ2-7; D gene unclear. Deletions cut 6 bases from V and 3 bases from J, with 9 bases between. The length of the CDR3 is 11 residues. Per the germline V gene, CDR1 is DFQATT and CDR2 is SNEGSKA (reference sequence).

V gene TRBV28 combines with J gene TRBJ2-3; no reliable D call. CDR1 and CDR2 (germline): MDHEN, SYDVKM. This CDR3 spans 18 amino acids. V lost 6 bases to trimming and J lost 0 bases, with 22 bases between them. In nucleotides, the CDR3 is TGTGCCAGCAGCGAACCCCCCCCGCGAACAACTAGCACAGATACGCAGTATTTT. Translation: CASSEPPPRTTSTDTQYF.

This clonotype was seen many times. The CDR3 nucleotides are TGCAGTGCTAGAGTAGGGACAGGGGTCACCAATGAGCAGTTCTTC. It encodes CSARVGTGVTNEQFF. The chain joins TRBV20-1 to TRBJ2-1, with 10 nucleotides matching TRBD1. The V and J ends lost 1 base and 6 bases, in that order; junction bases with no gene match: 6. Looked up from germline, CDR1 is DFQATT and CDR2 is SNEGSKA (reference sequence). This CDR3 has 15 amino acids.

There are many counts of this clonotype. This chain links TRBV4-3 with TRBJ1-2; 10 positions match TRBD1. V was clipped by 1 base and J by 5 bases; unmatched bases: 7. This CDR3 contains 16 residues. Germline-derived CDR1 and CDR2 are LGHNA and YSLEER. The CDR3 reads CASSQGTGGGSYGYTF. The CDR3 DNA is TGCGCCAGCAGCCAAGGGACAGGGGGTGGTAGTTATGGCTACACCTTC.

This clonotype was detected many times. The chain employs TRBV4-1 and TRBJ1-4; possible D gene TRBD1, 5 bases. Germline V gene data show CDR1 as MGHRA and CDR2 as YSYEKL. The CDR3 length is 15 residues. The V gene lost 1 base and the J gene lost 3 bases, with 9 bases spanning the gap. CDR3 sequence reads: CASSQGTLSNEKLFF. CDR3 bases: TGCGCCAGCAGCCAAGGGACACTCTCTAATGAAAAACTGTTTTTT.

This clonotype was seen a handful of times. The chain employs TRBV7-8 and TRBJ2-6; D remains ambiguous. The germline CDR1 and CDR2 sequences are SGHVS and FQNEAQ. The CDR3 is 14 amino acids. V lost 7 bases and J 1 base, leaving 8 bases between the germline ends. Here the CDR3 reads CASTHRSGANVLTF. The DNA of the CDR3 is TGTGCCAGCACCCACCGGTCTGGGGCCAACGTCCTGACTTTC.